This TCR beta chain is drawn from a study of untreated major depressive disorder. General study points: TRBV05-01 (Vbeta 5.1) usage was higher in CD4+ T cells of depressed patients than controls. In every subject, the five largest TRBV05-01 clones were private.

DSM-IV major depressive disorder patients had Hamilton Rating Scale scores of 18 or more. No psychiatric drugs, including antidepressants, for at least 8 weeks beforehand. Participants with major medical conditions, Axis I/II comorbidities, regular medication or illicit drug use were excluded. Sequencing used immunoSEQ multiplex PCR; TCRdb keeps in-frame clones, though not all of them. Among about 20,000 clones, roughly 90% were seen once, and the ten largest hold 0.5% to 0.7%. A remark on this clone: The antigen remains undetermined.

V was shortened by 6 bases and J by 0 bases, with 15 bases between the two germline ends. The CDR3 runs 16 residues. The germline CDR1 and CDR2 sequences are MDHEN and SYDVKM. The sequence was collected from a woman aged 35 to 49 with major depressive disorder. The chain uses TRBV28 and TRBJ2-4; D might be TRBD1 (6 bases). Material: CD4+ T cells from PBMCs. CDR3 in amino acids: CASSPLGGSAKNIQYF. CDR3 in DNA: TGTGCCAGCAGCCCGCTTGGGGGCTCAGCCAAAAACATTCAGTACTTC.